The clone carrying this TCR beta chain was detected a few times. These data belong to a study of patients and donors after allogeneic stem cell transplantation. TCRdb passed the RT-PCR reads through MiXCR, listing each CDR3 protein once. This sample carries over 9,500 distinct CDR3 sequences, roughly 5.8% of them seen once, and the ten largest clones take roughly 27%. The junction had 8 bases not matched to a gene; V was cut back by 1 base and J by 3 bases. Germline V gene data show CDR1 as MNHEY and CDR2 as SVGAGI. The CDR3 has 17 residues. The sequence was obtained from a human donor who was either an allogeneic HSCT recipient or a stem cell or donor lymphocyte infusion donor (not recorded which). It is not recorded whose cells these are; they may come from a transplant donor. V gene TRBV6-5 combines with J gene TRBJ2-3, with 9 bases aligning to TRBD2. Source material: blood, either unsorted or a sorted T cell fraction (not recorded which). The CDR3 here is CASSYLPLAGKTDTQYF. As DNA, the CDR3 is TGTGCCAGCAGTTACTTACCCCTAGCGGGAAAAACAGATACGCAGTATTTT.